The present T cell receptor beta chain was sequenced within a study of T cell responses to AZD1222 COVID-19 vaccine. Trimming left V 5 bases short and J 6 bases short, with 20 bases between. The CDR3 runs 15 residues. The V gene's germline CDR1 is SEHNR and CDR2 FQNEAQ (reference sequence). The protocol was immunoSEQ multiplex PCR, while the TCRdb copy is restricted to in-frame clones and leaves out a portion. The table records around 100,000 clones, roughly nine tenths of them present only once. This clone was detected only once. The specimen was peripheral blood, collected on day 0 of AZD1222 vaccination. The sequence came from an adult in good health. This rearrangement joins TRBV7-9 to TRBJ2-7; D gene ambiguous. In nucleotides, the CDR3 is TGTGCCAGCAGCCCCCCATTTCGAATAGGGTCCGAGCAGTACTTC. This encodes CASSPPFRIGSEQYF.